The rows below give T cell receptor beta chains drawn from one sample of a study of cytomegalovirus exposure and HLA in healthy donors. Assay used: immunoSEQ multiplex PCR; TCRdb lists only in-frame clones, some missing. The table has fewer than 200,000 clones, around 75% seen once. The sample taken for sequencing was PBMCs. These receptors were collected from a female donor in good health and CMV-seronegative. The conserved cysteine and the conserved F or W are not part of the CDR3 here.

j_gene	v_gene	CDR3aa
TRBJ1-6	TRBV11-2	ASSSRSGSYNSPLH
TRBJ2-1	TRBV11-2	ASSLDSLAGHEQF
TRBJ2-7	TRBV7-9	ASSPWGSGTSYEQY
TRBJ2-3	TRBV28	ASSPQTDTQY
TRBJ2-7	TRBV29-1	SVHQGTEQY
TRBJ2-1	TRBV30	AWNQGAGGNEQF
TRBJ2-2	TRBV9	ASSRNLAEAEGELF
TRBJ1-2	TRBV18	ASSPMGDPNYGYT
TRBJ1-2	TRBV27	ASSLGDRAGYT
TRBJ1-1	TRBV19	ASSFRQPSSLAF
TRBJ2-7	TRBV10-3	AAGQGLYEQY
TRBJ2-7	TRBV2	ASSGGQTYEQY
TRBJ2-1	TRBV4-2	ASSQTSANYNEQF
TRBJ1-5	TRBV7-9	ASSRTGHNQPQH
TRBJ1-2	TRBV2	ASGAQPGFSYGYT
TRBJ2-3	TRBV27	ASSFGLAGGKTSTDTQY
TRBJ2-3	TRBV11-2	ASSFAGGTTDTQY
TRBJ2-1	TRBV5-1	ASSLGPRTGDYNEQF
TRBJ2-5	TRBV7-8	ASSPPDRKETQY
TRBJ2-1	TRBV5-1	ASSGGLAGVNEQF
TRBJ2-5	TRBV10-3	ASRQEAQETQY
TRBJ2-7	TRBV4-1	ASSQGRLADTSYEQY
TRBJ1-4	TRBV7-9	ASSLRGSGGKLF
TRBJ2-1	TRBV28	ASSPQTGGLRGEQF
TRBJ2-3	TRBV9	ASSESGGASTDTQY
TRBJ1-1	TRBV5-1	ASSFGGVEAF
TRBJ2-7	TRBV9	ASTRSGSDYEQY
TRBJ2-3	TRBV5-4	ASRSGTSASYTQY
TRBJ2-7	TRBV25-1	AKKSQGSYEQY
TRBJ2-1	TRBV5-1	ASSFAGLYNEQF
TRBJ2-5	TRBV19	ASSIQHGGTQY
TRBJ2-1	TRBV4-3	ASSQDGPAGSYNEQF
TRBJ2-1	TRBV2	ASSGSVSGEQF
TRBJ2-3	TRBV7-9	SSSFFLAGGKHTQY
.	TRBV11-2	ASSQGTSGTYEQY
TRBJ2-3	TRBV28	ASSFGQLRADTQY
TRBJ1-5	TRBV19	ASRPTGPSGNQPQH
TRBJ2-7	TRBV5-1	ASSGGTAEQY
TRBJ2-7	TRBV6-4	ASSDSEGKTASPYEQY
.	TRBV2	ASRNRDNSYEQY
TRBJ2-6	TRBV7-2	ASSLQGPGVLT
TRBJ2-2	TRBV6-4	ASSAGTSGATGELF
TRBJ2-1	TRBV11-2	ASSLPLGGSINEQF
TRBJ2-1	TRBV5-1	ASSLGAGAYNEQF
TRBJ2-7	TRBV7-2	ASSAVPGFAGEQY
TRBJ2-1	TRBV5-4	ASSSDNNNEQF
TRBJ1-6	TRBV7-9	ASSLGGLGDSPLH
TRBJ2-7	TRBV30	AWRPDRKGYEQY
TRBJ1-4	TRBV5-1	ASSLDPGSGEKLF
TRBJ2-5	TRBV6-1	ASIRSEETQY
TRBJ2-1	TRBV7-2	ASSLALGENEQF
TRBJ2-3	TRBV28	ASSSLAGGADTQY
TRBJ2-5	TRBV19	ASSQNAGETQY
TRBJ2-7	TRBV6-5	ASSLDRVEQY
TRBJ2-3	TRBV27	ASSSMDRNSNTQY
TRBJ2-7	TRBV14	ASSQEGAGLGSYEQY
TRBJ1-3	TRBV11-2	ASSLDDRGATIY
TRBJ1-2	TRBV9	ASSEGGWFYGYT
TRBJ1-5	TRBV10-3	AISEGGRLEPQH
TRBJ1-5	TRBV28	ASSPQTGTGNQPQH